This is a list of T cell receptor beta chains from one sample in a study of Graves' ophthalmopathy and Graves' hyperthyroidism. TCRdb reprocessed the multiplex PCR reads with MiXCR, giving one entry per CDR3 protein. The sample includes nearly 400,000 distinct CDR3 sequences, roughly 18% of them seen just once. The specimen was peripheral blood. These receptors all come from a woman aged 18-29 years with Graves' ophthalmopathy. Each CDR3 is given with its conserved first and last residue. A D gene is named only where the DNA matches it firmly. Clone size, where shown, is once, few, many, or a class for clones that have expanded.

TRBJ2-5	NA	TRBV6-5	many	TGTGCCAGCAATTCCCAGGGTGGCGGATTCCAAGAGACCCAGTACTTC	CASNSQGGGFQETQYF
TRBJ1-1	NA	TRBV7-9	NA	TGTGCCAGCAGCCCGGGACCTAGGGTGAACACTGAAGCTTTCTTT	CASSPGPRVNTEAFF
TRBJ1-1	NA	TRBV6-1	many	TGTGCCAGCTACACTAAAGTCAACACTGAAGCTTTCTTT	CASYTKVNTEAFF
TRBJ2-7	TRBD2	TRBV6-2/TRBV6-3	NA	TGTGCCAGCAGTTACTCGTCTACGTGGCTAGCGGGAGTCTACGAGCAGTACTTC	CASSYSSTWLAGVYEQYF
TRBJ1-3	TRBD1	TRBV10-3	many	TGTGCCATCAGTTCACTTGGACAGGGAGTTTCATCTGGAAACACCATATATTTT	CAISSLGQGVSSGNTIYF
TRBJ2-2	NA	TRBV12-3/TRBV12-4	many	TGTGCCAGCAGTTTAGCCCCAGGGACCACCGGGGAGCTGTTTTTT	CASSLAPGTTGELFF
TRBJ2-5	TRBD1	TRBV24-1	NA	TGTGCCACCAGTGACCCAGGGACAGGGGGATCGGGGACCCAGTACTTC	CATSDPGTGGSGTQYF
TRBJ2-5	TRBD2	TRBV24-1	many	TGTGCCACCAGTGATTTGCCGGGGAGGGATGAAGAGACCCAGTACTTC	CATSDLPGRDEETQYF
TRBJ1-3	NA	TRBV9	many	TGTGCCAGCAGCGTAGCCGGGGGGGTTGGAAACACCATATATTTT	CASSVAGGVGNTIYF
TRBJ1-5	TRBD1	TRBV27	many	TGTGCCAGCAGTTACGACAGGGTCGGTCAGCCCCAGCATTTT	CASSYDRVGQPQHF
TRBJ2-4	NA	TRBV6-2/TRBV6-3	many	TGTGCCAGCAGCCCGACGGACAAAAACATTCAGTACTTC	CASSPTDKNIQYF
TRBJ2-7	NA	TRBV2	NA	TGTGCCAGCAGTGAAGTGAGCGGAGGGGGCGACGAGCAGTACTTC	CASSEVSGGGDEQYF
TRBJ1-5	NA	TRBV20-1	many	TGCAGTGCTATTAACCGTTATAGCAATCAGCCCCAGCATTTT	CSAINRYSNQPQHF
TRBJ2-7	TRBD2	TRBV11-2	many	TGTGCCAGCAGCTTAGGCCACGTCGGGGGGTCAACCTACGAGCAGTACTTC	CASSLGHVGGSTYEQYF
TRBJ2-7	NA	TRBV30	many	TGTGCCTGGAGTGTCGCGTCTGCCTACGAGCAGTACTTC	CAWSVASAYEQYF
TRBJ2-5	TRBD1	TRBV7-2	many	TGTGCCAGCGCCGGGACAGGCGCTCCCAACTTCTTC	CASAGTGAPNFF
TRBJ1-1	NA	TRBV9	many	TGTGCCAGCAGCCCCCAATTGTACACTGAAGCTTTCTTT	CASSPQLYTEAFF
TRBJ2-7	TRBD2	TRBV30	many	TGTGCCTGGAGCGAGGCGGGGGGCCCCTACGAGCAGTACTTC	CAWSEAGGPYEQYF
TRBJ2-2	NA	TRBV7-2	many	TGTGCCAGCAGCTTCGGTAGCTATGCCACCGGGGAGCTGTTTTTT	CASSFGSYATGELFF
TRBJ2-2	TRBD2	TRBV6-2/TRBV6-3	NA	TGTGCCAGCAGTTACTCCCCGACTAGCGGGAGGGCGGACACCGGGGAGCTGTTTTTT	CASSYSPTSGRADTGELFF
TRBJ1-5	NA	TRBV30	NA	TGTGCCTGGGGACGGGGAGGGGCGCTAGGTCCCCAGCATTTT	CAWGRGGALGPQHF
TRBJ1-1	NA	TRBV29-1	many	TGCAGCGTTGCTCCCAGGGACAACACTGAAGCTTTCTTT	CSVAPRDNTEAFF
TRBJ2-4	NA	TRBV30	many	TGTGCCTGGAGTGGGGGATCGTATGCCAAAAACATTCAGTACTTC	CAWSGGSYAKNIQYF
TRBJ2-7	TRBD2	TRBV27	NA	TGTGCCAGCAGTGAGAGAGCGGGAACTTTATACGAGCAGTACTTC	CASSERAGTLYEQYF